This TCR beta chain was recorded in a study of post-analysis software for immune sequencing data. At the level of the study: Several disease courses (relapsing-remitting, secondary progressive and progressive-relapsing) of multiple sclerosis were included. Study-wide results and caveats: TRBV segments more frequent in patients than in controls numbered five and included TRBV5-6, TRBV5-1 and TRBV20-1. People with multiple sclerosis had a significantly lower normalized Chao1 diversity than controls did.

Each TCR beta cDNA library carried unique molecular identifiers. Between roughly 1 and 10 million T cells gave rise to hundreds of thousands of cDNA molecules. Via MiXCR, TCRdb re-called the PCR reads, giving one row per CDR3 protein. The profile shows 400,000 to 500,000 distinct CDR3 sequences, 35% to 45% of them singletons. CDR3 length: 16 amino acids. Trimming shortened V by 0 bases and J by 6 bases, and 16 bases separated the two germline ends. Germline V gene lookup returns CDR1 SGDLS and CDR2 YYNGEE. Concerning this clonotype itself: The antigen remains undetermined.

Sample: blood. This TCR derives from a girl aged 2 to 9 with multiple sclerosis. The chain is built from TRBV9 and TRBJ2-1; possibly TRBD2 for D (5 bases). Here the CDR3 reads CASSVARAELGNEQFF. The CDR3 nucleotides are TGTGCCAGCAGCGTAGCTCGAGCGGAGCTAGGCAATGAGCAGTTCTTC.